These 10 T cell receptor beta chains came from one sample sequenced in a study of CD8 T cells in Susac syndrome. Random hexamers were used to reverse transcribe the RNA input (about 0.5 to 1 ug). TCRdb itself ran the immunoSEQ multiplex PCR reads through MiXCR, one entry per CDR3 protein. This table has under 200,000 distinct CDR3 sequences, about 90% appearing once. Specimen: CD4+ T cells from PBMCs. These receptors originate from a human donor in good health.

The V call is TRBV28, the J call TRBJ2-7, with a possible D match to TRBD2 (6 bases). The CDR3 has 14 amino acids. V lost 2 bases and J 5 bases, leaving 13 bases between the germline ends. CDR1 and CDR2 from the germline V gene are MDHEN and SYDVKM. The CDR3 coding sequence is TGTGCCAGCAGTTTAGCGGGACGGCGGAACGAGCAGTACTTC. Amino acids: CASSLAGRRNEQYF.

The rearrangement joins TRBV19 to TRBJ1-5, with D possibly matching TRBD1 (6 bases). Trimming stripped 6 bases from V and 10 bases from J, with 19 bases between. Germline V gene lookup returns CDR1 LNHDA and CDR2 SQIVND (reference sequence). CDR3 length equals 14 residues. CDR3 amino acids: CASSSRDTLFPQHF. The CDR3 DNA sequence: TGTGCCAGTAGCTCCAGGGACACCTTATTCCCCCAGCATTTT.

The CDR3 spells CASSENTYNEQFF. CDR3 in DNA: TGTGCCAGCAGTGAGAATACCTACAATGAGCAGTTCTTC. J is TRBJ2-1 and V is TRBV2; D unresolved. Per the germline V gene, CDR1 is SNHLY and CDR2 is FYNNEI. V lost 3 bases, J lost 2 bases, and 5 bases lay in between. The CDR3 spans 13 residues.

The chain links TRBV7-9 to TRBJ1-1; D unresolved. Germline V gene lookup returns CDR1 SEHNR and CDR2 FQNEAQ (reference sequence). Trimming removed 5 bases from V and 4 bases from J, with 14 bases in between. The CDR3 contains 14 residues. CDR3 bases: TGTGCCAGCAGCCTCGGGTCTCCCCCCACTGAAGCTTTCTTT. It yields the protein CASSLGSPPTEAFF.

The chain carries TRBV9 and TRBJ2-1; D not certain. Trimming removed 0 bases from V and 5 bases from J, with 18 bases in between. The length of the CDR3 is 17 residues. The V gene's germline CDR1 is SGDLS and CDR2 YYNGEE. For the CDR3, the DNA is TGTGCCAGCAGCGTAGAAGGAGCAGGCGGAAGGGACAATGAGCAGTTCTTC. This encodes CASSVEGAGGRDNEQFF.

This chain connects TRBV29-1 to TRBJ1-1; D perhaps matches TRBD1 (6 bases). This CDR3 region has 12 residues. Germline V gene sequence: CDR1 SQVTM, CDR2 ANQGSEA. Trimming took 7 bases from V and 4 from J, leaving 13 bases between them. CDR3 sequence (DNA): TGCAGCGCCGTCACAGGGACCACTGAAGCTTTCTTT. This codes for CSAVTGTTEAFF.

This rearrangement joins TRBV7-6 to TRBJ2-5; D is unresolved. The CDR3 covers 13 residues. Trimming removed 3 bases from V and 0 bases from J, with 5 bases in between. Germline V gene data show CDR1 as SGHVS and CDR2 as FNYEAQ. As DNA, the CDR3 is TGTGCCAGCAGCTTTGGACACCAAGAGACCCAGTACTTC. Translated, it gives CASSFGHQETQYF.

The chain carries TRBV12-3 or TRBV12-4 and TRBJ1-2; a weak D match, TRBD1 (6 bases). The CDR3 sequence is 13 residues long. With 6 bases removed from V and 4 bases from J, the gap between germline ends came to 12 bases. CDR3 amino acids: CASRETGSYGYTF. In nucleotides, the CDR3 is TGTGCCAGCAGGGAAACAGGGAGCTATGGCTACACCTTC.

The rearrangement joins TRBV7-9 to TRBJ2-7; D uncertain. The CDR3 totals 13 residues. Germline CDR1 reads SEHNR; CDR2 reads FQNEAQ (reference sequence). The V gene lost 2 bases and the J gene lost 0 bases, with 5 bases spanning the gap. The CDR3 coding sequence is TGTGCCAGCAGCTTATACGACTCCTACGAGCAGTACTTC. This translates into CASSLYDSYEQYF.

The chain employs TRBV29-1 and TRBJ2-2, with TRBD1 as a possible D gene (5 bases). This CDR3 region has 15 residues. V was shortened by 4 bases and J by 5 bases, with 17 bases between the two germline ends. CDR1 is SQVTM and CDR2 is ANQGSEA in the germline V gene. CDR3 bases: TGCAGCGTTGTTCATACAGGCAGTCGGACCGGGGAGCTGTTTTTT. It yields the protein CSVVHTGSRTGELFF.